The 25 T cell receptor beta chains in this list originate from one sample, sequenced in a study of T cells after yellow fever vaccination. TCRdb called the 5' RACE reads again in MiXCR, with one record for every CDR3 protein. Of about 69,000 distinct CDR3 sequences in the sample, approximately 5% were seen once. The specimen was CD4+ T cells sorted from PBMCs, collected approximately 16 days after the first yellow fever vaccination. The receptors were gathered from a man aged 18 to 30 who received the YFV17D yellow fever vaccine.

This clonotype was seen many times. The chain recombines TRBV21-1 with TRBJ2-7. TRBV21-1 is a pseudogene locus. CDR3 length equals 11 residues. This CDR3 reads CASSKGHEQYV. CDR3 nucleotide sequence: TGTGCCAGCAGCAAAGGGCACGAGCAGTACGTC.

This clonotype appeared many times. The genes are TRBV7-2 and TRBJ2-3; D is unclear. The V end lost 5 bases, the J end lost 6 bases, and 9 bases lay between the germline ends. The CDR3 is 12 amino acids. The germline gives CDR1 SGHTA, CDR2 FQGNSA. The CDR3 loop is CASSPIEDTQYF. The CDR3 nucleotides are TGTGCCAGCAGCCCAATTGAGGATACGCAGTATTTT. Together with reference TRBV7-2 and TRBJ2-3, the CDR3 gives the full variable domain: GAGVSQSPSNKVTEKGKDVELRCDPISGHTALYWYRQSLGQGLEFLIYFQGNSAPDKSGLPSDRFSAERTGGSVSTLTIQRTQQEDSAVYLCASSPIEDTQYFGPGTRLTVL.

This clonotype has ten or more counts. The chain joins TRBV18 to TRBJ2-3; D perhaps matches TRBD2 (6 bases). In germline, CDR1 is KGHSH, CDR2 LQKENI. This CDR3 spans 16 amino acids. Trimming cost V 6 bases and J 1 base, with 17 bases left between them. DNA of the CDR3: TGTGCCAGCTCGCCCCGGGAGCAGGGTGGCACAGATACGCAGTATTTT. It yields the protein CASSPREQGGTDTQYF.

Many counts were recorded for this clonotype. V is TRBV7-2 and J is TRBJ2-1, with TRBD2 matching over 10 bases. Germline V gene lookup returns CDR1 SGHTA and CDR2 FQGNSA. Trimming cost V 0 bases and J 10 bases; bases outside gene matches: 6. The length of the CDR3 is 15 residues. CDR3 sequence: CASSLALAGAGEQFF. As DNA, the CDR3 is TGTGCCAGCAGCTTAGCGCTAGCGGGGGCTGGGGAGCAGTTCTTC.

This clonotype appeared many times. This chain links TRBV6-5 with TRBJ1-2, with D perhaps TRBD1 (6 bases). This CDR3 has 16 residues. V was clipped by 7 bases and J by 0 bases, with 18 bases between them. CDR1 MNHEY and CDR2 SVGAGI come from the germline V gene. The DNA of the CDR3 is TGTGCCAGCACCCCGGGGGCAGCTCAAGCTAACTATGGCTACACCTTC. Its translation is CASTPGAAQANYGYTF.

The genes are TRBV18 and TRBJ2-7; D tentatively fits TRBD1 or TRBD2 (5 bases each). Germline CDR1 KGHSH, CDR2 LQKENI. The CDR3 loop spans 14 amino acids. The DNA of the CDR3 is TGTGCCAGCTCTCCACTAGGGACCTCCTACGAGCAGTACGTC. Translation gives CASSPLGTSYEQYV.

This clonotype showed up many times. The chain joins TRBV5-1 to TRBJ2-2; D is perhaps TRBD2 (6 bases). CDR1 and CDR2 (germline): SGHRS, YFSETQ. Trimming removed 1 base from V and 6 bases from J, with 7 bases in between. The CDR3 is 13 amino acids. CDR3 residues: CASSLREAGELFF. DNA for the CDR3: TGCGCCAGCAGCTTGAGGGAGGCCGGGGAGCTGTTTTTT.

Many counts were recorded for this clonotype. J is TRBJ1-2 and V is TRBV20-1, with 8 bases identical to TRBD1. There are 12 residues in the CDR3. The V gene's germline CDR1 is DFQATT and CDR2 SNEGSKA (reference sequence). This CDR3 is CCRGQDNYGYTF. The CDR3 nucleotides are TGCTGCAGGGGACAGGATAACTATGGCTACACCTTC.

This clonotype was recorded at least ten times. This sequence joins TRBV29-1 and TRBJ2-1; unclear D gene. Germline CDR1 and CDR2: SQVTM and ANQGSEA. Deletions cut 1 base from V and 0 bases from J, with 7 bases between. The CDR3 covers 14 residues. The CDR3 region has the DNA TGCAGCGTTGAAGGCCCTATCTCCTACAATGAGCAGTTCTTC. Translation gives CSVEGPISYNEQFF.

This clonotype showed up many times. V gene TRBV9 combines with J gene TRBJ2-1; 7 nucleotides agree with TRBD1. The CDR3 is 14 residues long. Trimming at V came to 2 bases and at J to 7 bases, leaving 6 bases not matched to a gene. Germline V CDR1 and CDR2: SGDLS, YYNGEE. The CDR3 is CASSVEGAANEQFF. DNA of the CDR3: TGTGCCAGCAGCGTTGAGGGGGCGGCGAATGAGCAGTTCTTC.

This clonotype was seen ten or more times. The J gene is TRBJ2-3, the V gene TRBV7-6; 11 nucleotides agree with TRBD2. V lost 3 bases and J lost 1; bases outside the gene matches: 6. Germline CDR1 reads SGHVS; CDR2 reads FNYEAQ. The CDR3 runs to 17 residues. The CDR3 region is CASSLASGGYGTDTQYF. The CDR3 DNA reads TGTGCCAGCAGCTTGGCTAGCGGGGGGTACGGCACAGATACGCAGTATTTT.

This clonotype has ten or more counts. The chain has TRBV20-1 and TRBJ2-5; D is perhaps TRBD1 or TRBD2 (5 bases each). CDR3 length equals 14 residues. Germline V CDR1 and CDR2: DFQATT, SNEGSKA (reference sequence). V was cut by 1 base and J by 1 base, with 10 bases left in between. The CDR3 is CSARVLGTQETQYF. Here the CDR3 DNA reads TGCAGTGCTAGAGTACTAGGGACCCAAGAGACCCAGTACTTC.

In its sample, this clonotype was seen many times. The V call is TRBV20-1, the J call TRBJ2-1; 7 bases agree with TRBD2. This CDR3 region has 12 residues. After removal of 0 bases from V and 8 bases from J, the junction contained 1 base not matched to a gene. Germline CDR1 reads DFQATT; CDR2 reads SNEGSKA (reference sequence). Written as DNA, the CDR3 is TGCAGTGCTAGAGAGGGGGGGGATGAGCAGTTCTTC. Residues: CSAREGGDEQFF.

Ten or more counts support this clonotype. This chain's CDR3 is CAISPPDQRTDTQYF. Written as DNA, the CDR3 is TGTGCCATCAGCCCCCCGGACCAAAGGACAGATACGCAGTATTTT. The chain has TRBV10-3 and TRBJ2-3; D remains unclear. The CDR3 runs to 15 residues. The germline CDR1 and CDR2 sequences are ENHRY and SYGVKD. Trimming pared 6 bases from V and 3 bases from J, leaving 16 bases between.

Ten or more counts support this clonotype. V and J are TRBV6-2 or TRBV6-3 and TRBJ1-6, with TRBD1 as a possible D gene (6 bases). There are 15 residues in the CDR3. CDR1 and CDR2 (germline): MNHEY, SVGEGT. Trimming took off 0 bases at V and 8 bases at J, with 11 bases between the two ends. DNA of the CDR3: TGTGCCAGCAGTTACTCGTCAGGGGCGTATTCACCCCTCCACTTT. Protein sequence: CASSYSSGAYSPLHF.

This clonotype was found many times. This rearrangement joins TRBV2 to TRBJ1-5; no clear D. Trimming left V 0 bases short and J 3 bases short, with 12 bases between. The CDR3 covers 16 residues. The germline V gene encodes CDR1 SNHLY and CDR2 FYNNEI. CDR3 coding DNA: TGTGCCAGCAGTGAAGCCGACGACGCAGTCAATCAGCCCCAGCATTTT. Translation: CASSEADDAVNQPQHF.

This clonotype was picked up many times. The genes are TRBV20-1 and TRBJ2-4; D is possibly TRBD1 or TRBD2 (6 bases each). V shed 8 bases and J shed 6 bases, with 20 bases lying between them. Germline V lookup: CDR1 DFQATT, CDR2 SNEGSKA (reference sequence). The CDR3 is 14 residues long. Written as DNA, the CDR3 is TGCAGTCCCTCGACCGGGGGCGAGGGAAACATTCAGTACTTC. This sequence encodes CSPSTGGEGNIQYF.

V usage is TRBV6-5 and J usage is TRBJ1-2, with D maybe TRBD1 (6 bases). V gave up 4 bases and J gave up 8 bases, with 20 bases separating them. The CDR3 consists of 15 residues. Germline V gives CDR1 MNHEY, CDR2 SVGAGI. Written as DNA, the CDR3 is TGTGCCAGCAGTTGGCGGGGAAGGGGGGGCCGAGGCTACACCTTC. It specifies CASSWRGRGGRGYTF.

This clonotype was seen at least ten times. The chain combines TRBV25-1 with TRBJ2-1, with D perhaps matching TRBD2 (6 bases). Trimming cost V 1 base and J 3 bases, with 10 bases left between them. The CDR3 runs to 15 residues. CDR1 and CDR2 from the germline V gene are MGHDK and SYGVNS. CDR3 residues: CASSEFRGDYNEQFF. The CDR3, as DNA: TGTGCCAGCAGTGAATTTCGCGGGGACTACAATGAGCAGTTCTTC.

This clonotype has at least ten counts. This chain links TRBV30 with TRBJ2-3, with 8 bases aligning to TRBD2. The CDR3 spans 14 residues. The V gene's germline CDR1 is GTSNPN and CDR2 SVGIG (reference sequence). J lost 4 bases, V lost 5 bases, and 8 bases had no gene match. The DNA of the CDR3 is TGTGCCTGGGGGGTAAGCGGGGGAGCAGATACGCAGTATTTT. This encodes CAWGVSGGADTQYF.

This clonotype was seen at least ten times. The rearrangement uses TRBV18 and TRBJ1-5, with D possibly TRBD1 on 5 matching bases. This CDR3 has 15 residues. CDR1 is KGHSH, CDR2 LQKENI, per germline. With 4 bases removed from V and 5 bases from J, the gap between germline ends came to 15 bases. In nucleotides, the CDR3 is TGTGCCAGCTCACGTACGGCAGGGTCCGATCAGCCCCAGCATTTT. Translation gives CASSRTAGSDQPQHF.

This clonotype was recorded at least ten times. The CDR3 DNA reads TGTGCCAGCAGTTTAGCGCCTTTGGGCTATAGCAATCAGCCCCAGCATTTT. It encodes CASSLAPLGYSNQPQHF. This chain uses TRBV12-3 or TRBV12-4 with TRBJ1-5; no definite D call. This CDR3 contains 17 residues. Deletions cut 0 bases from V and 0 bases from J, with 12 bases between.

This clonotype was seen ten or more times. The chain carries TRBV5-1 and TRBJ2-3; D ambiguous. The CDR3 is made up of 15 amino acids. The germline V and J ends were trimmed by 0 bases and 0 bases, with 8 bases remaining between them. The germline gives CDR1 SGHRS, CDR2 YFSETQ. The CDR3 bases are TGCGCCAGCAGCTTGGATGACCCTAGCACAGATACGCAGTATTTT. It translates to CASSLDDPSTDTQYF.

In regard to this clonotype: A much larger clone sits a single nucleotide away, making a read error possible. V is TRBV19 and J is TRBJ2-5; 9 bases are shared with TRBD2. The CDR3 loop spans 16 amino acids. V lost 9 bases to trimming and J lost 0 bases; unmatched junction nucleotides: 11. Germline CDR1 and CDR2: LNHDA and SQIVND (reference sequence). In DNA form, the CDR3 reads TGTGCCAGCAGGCGGGAGGGGGCGCCGTACCAAGAGACCCAGTACTTC. This codes for CASRREGAPYQETQYF.

The table lists this clonotype with a count of one. A much larger clone lies a single base off, so this may be a read error. This rearrangement joins TRBV9 to TRBJ1-2, with TRBD1 as a possible D gene (5 bases). The CDR3 runs 15 residues. Trimming stripped 6 bases from V and 3 bases from J, with 18 bases between. Germline V CDR1 and CDR2: SGDLS, YYNGEE. CDR3 sequence reads: CASTQSRDADYGYTF. CDR3 coding DNA: TGTGCCAGCACCCAGTCCAGGGACGCTGACTATGGCTACACCTTC. The full variable domain, rest sourced from reference TRBV9 and TRBJ1-2, is DSGVTQTPKHLITATGQRVTLRCSPRSGDLSVYWYQQSLDQGLQFLIQYYNGEERAKGNILERFSAQQFPDLHSELNLSSLELGDSALYFCASTQSRDADYGYTFGSGTRLTVV.